Listed here is a single T cell receptor beta chain. Its target is not known. This sample is drawn from a study of blood T cells in healthy people across ages. Study summary: About one barcoded beta molecule per two T cells was captured by template switching.

Sample-barcoded 5' priming and a J-beta primer mix drove a second PCR of roughly 6 to 12 cycles. TCRdb reprocessed the 5' RACE reads with MiXCR, giving one entry per CDR3 protein. This table has around 1,500,000 distinct CDR3 sequences, roughly 27% appearing once. Roughly 9.2 milliliters of peripheral blood were drawn from each donor into EDTA-treated tubes. The study's findings and limits: TCR beta diversity, measured per million T cells, fell in a roughly linear way with age. What prevented conclusive comparison of naive and antigen-experienced cells was that PBMCs were unsorted.

The CDR3 sequence is 11 residues long. The V gene lost 3 bases and the J gene lost 10 bases, with 12 bases spanning the gap. In germline, CDR1 is DFQATT, CDR2 SNEGSKA (reference sequence). Sequencing was done on a sample of blood. The sequence derives from a woman aged 25 to 39 in good health. The chain joins TRBV20-1 to TRBJ1-1; D unclear. The CDR3 protein is CSASTVDRAFF. CDR3 coding DNA: TGCAGTGCTAGCACCGTCGATAGAGCTTTCTTT.